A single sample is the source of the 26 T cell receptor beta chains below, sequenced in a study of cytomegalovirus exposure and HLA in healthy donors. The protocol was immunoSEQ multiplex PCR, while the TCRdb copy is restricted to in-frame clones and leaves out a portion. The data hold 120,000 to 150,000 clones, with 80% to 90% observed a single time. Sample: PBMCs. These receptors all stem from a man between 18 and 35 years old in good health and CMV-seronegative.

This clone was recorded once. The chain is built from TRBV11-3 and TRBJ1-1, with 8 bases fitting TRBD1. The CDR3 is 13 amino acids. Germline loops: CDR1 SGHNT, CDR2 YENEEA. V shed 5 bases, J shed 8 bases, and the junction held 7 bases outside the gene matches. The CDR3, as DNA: TGTGCCAGCAGCCAAAACGCAGGGGGCGAAGCTTTCTTT. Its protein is CASSQNAGGEAFF.

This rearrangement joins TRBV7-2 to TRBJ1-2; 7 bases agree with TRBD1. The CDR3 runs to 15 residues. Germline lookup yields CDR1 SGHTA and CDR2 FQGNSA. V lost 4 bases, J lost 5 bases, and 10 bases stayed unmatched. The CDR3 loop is CASSSQAQGGYGYTF. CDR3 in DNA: TGTGCCAGCAGCTCACAAGCGCAGGGGGGATATGGCTACACCTTC.

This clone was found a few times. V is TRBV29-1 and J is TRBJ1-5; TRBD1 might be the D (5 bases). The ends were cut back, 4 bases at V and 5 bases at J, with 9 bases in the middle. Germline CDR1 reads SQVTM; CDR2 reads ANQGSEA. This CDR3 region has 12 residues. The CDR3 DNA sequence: TGCAGCGTTGGTGCCAGGGATCAGCCCCAGCATTTT. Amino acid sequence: CSVGARDQPQHF.

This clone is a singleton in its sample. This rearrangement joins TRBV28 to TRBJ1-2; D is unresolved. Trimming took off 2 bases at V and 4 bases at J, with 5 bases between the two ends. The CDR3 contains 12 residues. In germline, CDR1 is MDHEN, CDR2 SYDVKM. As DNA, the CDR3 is TGTGCCAGCAGTTTAGCCAGCTATGGCTACACCTTC. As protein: CASSLASYGYTF.

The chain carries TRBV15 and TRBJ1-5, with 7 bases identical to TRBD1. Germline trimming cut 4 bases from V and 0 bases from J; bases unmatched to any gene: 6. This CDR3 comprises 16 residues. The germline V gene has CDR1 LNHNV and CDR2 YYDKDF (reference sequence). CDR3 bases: TGTGCCACCAGCATCGACAGGGCTTATAGCAATCAGCCCCAGCATTTT. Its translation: CATSIDRAYSNQPQHF.

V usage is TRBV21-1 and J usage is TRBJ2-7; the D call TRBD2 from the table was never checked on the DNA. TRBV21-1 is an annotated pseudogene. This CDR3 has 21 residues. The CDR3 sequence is CASSNLAFGLAGPFATYEQYF. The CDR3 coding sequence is TGTGCCAGCAGCAACTTGGCATTTGGACTAGCGGGCCCTTTCGCAACCTACGAGCAGTACTTC.

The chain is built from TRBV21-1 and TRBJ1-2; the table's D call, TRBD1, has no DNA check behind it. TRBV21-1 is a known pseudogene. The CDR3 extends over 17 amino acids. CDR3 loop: CASSKAPGDRGVRGYTF. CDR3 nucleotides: TGTGCCAGCAGCAAAGCCCCGGGTGACAGGGGTGTTCGTGGCTACACCTTC.

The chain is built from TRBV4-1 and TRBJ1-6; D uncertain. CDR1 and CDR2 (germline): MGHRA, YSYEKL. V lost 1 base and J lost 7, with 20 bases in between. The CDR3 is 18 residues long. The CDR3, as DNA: TGCGCCAGCAGCCAAGTGGCCATCGAGACGGGGAGGAATTCACCCCTCCACTTT. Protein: CASSQVAIETGRNSPLHF.

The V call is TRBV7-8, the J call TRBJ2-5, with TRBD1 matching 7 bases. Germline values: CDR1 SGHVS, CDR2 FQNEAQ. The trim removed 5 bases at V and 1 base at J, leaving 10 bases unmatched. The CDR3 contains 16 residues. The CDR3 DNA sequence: TGTGCCAGCAGCATCCCCCGGGACAGCTCCCAAGAGACCCAGTACTTC. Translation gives CASSIPRDSSQETQYF.

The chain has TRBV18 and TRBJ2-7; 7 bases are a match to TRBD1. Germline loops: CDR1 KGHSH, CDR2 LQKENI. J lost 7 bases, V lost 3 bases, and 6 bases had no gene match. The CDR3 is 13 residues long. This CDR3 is CASSPTGVGEQYF. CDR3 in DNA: TGTGCCAGCTCACCCACAGGGGTGGGTGAGCAGTACTTC.

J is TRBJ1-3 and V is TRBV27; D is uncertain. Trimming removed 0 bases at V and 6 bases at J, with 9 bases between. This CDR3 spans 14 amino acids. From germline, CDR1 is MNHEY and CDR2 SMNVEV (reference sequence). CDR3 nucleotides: TGTGCCAGCAGTTTATCCTATTTTGCAAACACCATATATTTT. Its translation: CASSLSYFANTIYF.

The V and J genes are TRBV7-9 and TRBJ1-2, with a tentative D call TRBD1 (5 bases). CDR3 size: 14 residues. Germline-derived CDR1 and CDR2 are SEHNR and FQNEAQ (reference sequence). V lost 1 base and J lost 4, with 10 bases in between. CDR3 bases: TGTGCCAGCAGCTTAGACGGCGGGGCCTATGGCTACACCTTC. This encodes CASSLDGGAYGYTF. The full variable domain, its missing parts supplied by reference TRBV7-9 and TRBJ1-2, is DTGVSQNPRHKITKRGQNVTFRCDPISEHNRLYWYRQTLGQGPEFLTYFQNEAQLEKSRLLSDRFSAERPKGSFSTLEIQRTEQGDSAMYLCASSLDGGAYGYTFGSGTRLTVV.

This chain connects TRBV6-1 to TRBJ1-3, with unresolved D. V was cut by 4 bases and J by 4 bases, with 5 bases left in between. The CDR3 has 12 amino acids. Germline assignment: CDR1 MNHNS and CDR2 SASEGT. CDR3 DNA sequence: TGTGCCAGCAGTGGGCAAGGAAACACCATATATTTT. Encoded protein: CASSGQGNTIYF.

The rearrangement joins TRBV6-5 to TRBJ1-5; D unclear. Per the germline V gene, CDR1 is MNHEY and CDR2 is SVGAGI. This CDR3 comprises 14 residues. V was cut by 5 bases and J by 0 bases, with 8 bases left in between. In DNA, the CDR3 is TGTGCCAGCAGTCTGACAAATAGCAATCAGCCCCAGCATTTT. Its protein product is CASSLTNSNQPQHF.

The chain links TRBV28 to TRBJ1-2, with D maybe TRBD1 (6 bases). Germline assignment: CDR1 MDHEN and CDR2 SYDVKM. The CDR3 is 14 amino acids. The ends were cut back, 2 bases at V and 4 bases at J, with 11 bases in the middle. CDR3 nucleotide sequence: TGTGCCAGCAGTTTAGGAGGCAGGGGCTATGGCTACACCTTC. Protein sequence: CASSLGGRGYGYTF.

Here the CDR3 reads CSLQGARADTQYF. Written as DNA, the CDR3 is TGCAGCCTACAGGGGGCACGGGCAGATACGCAGTATTTT. This chain uses TRBV29-1 with TRBJ2-3, with TRBD1 matching over 9 bases. The J segment lost 4 bases and the V segment lost 8 bases, leaving 7 bases of the junction unmatched. Per the germline V gene, CDR1 is SQVTM and CDR2 is ANQGSEA. There are 13 residues in the CDR3.

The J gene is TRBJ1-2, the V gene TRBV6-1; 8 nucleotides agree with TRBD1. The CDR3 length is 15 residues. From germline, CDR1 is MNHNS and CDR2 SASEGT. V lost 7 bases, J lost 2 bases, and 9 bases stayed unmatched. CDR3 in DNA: TGTGCCAGCACCGACCCGAGACAGGGGAACTATGGCTACACCTTC. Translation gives CASTDPRQGNYGYTF.

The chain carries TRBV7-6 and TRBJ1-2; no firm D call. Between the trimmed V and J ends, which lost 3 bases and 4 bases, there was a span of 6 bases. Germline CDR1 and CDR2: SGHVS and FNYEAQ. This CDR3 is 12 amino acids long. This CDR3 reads CASSLGIYGYTF. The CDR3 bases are TGTGCCAGCAGCTTGGGCATCTATGGCTACACCTTC.

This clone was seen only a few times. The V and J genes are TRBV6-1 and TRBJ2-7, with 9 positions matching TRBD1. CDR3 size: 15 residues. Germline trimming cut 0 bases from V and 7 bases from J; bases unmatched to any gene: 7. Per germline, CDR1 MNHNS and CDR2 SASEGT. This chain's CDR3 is CASSEAYRGLGEQYF. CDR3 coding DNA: TGTGCCAGCAGTGAAGCGTACAGGGGGCTTGGTGAGCAGTACTTC.

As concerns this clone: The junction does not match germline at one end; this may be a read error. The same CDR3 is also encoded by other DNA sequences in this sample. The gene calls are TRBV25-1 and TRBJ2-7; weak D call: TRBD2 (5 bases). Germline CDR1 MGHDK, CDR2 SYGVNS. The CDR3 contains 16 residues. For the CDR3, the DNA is TGTGCCAGCAGTGCAGCCGGGAACTTGGGCTCCTACGAGCAGTATTTC. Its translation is CASSAAGNLGSYEQYF.

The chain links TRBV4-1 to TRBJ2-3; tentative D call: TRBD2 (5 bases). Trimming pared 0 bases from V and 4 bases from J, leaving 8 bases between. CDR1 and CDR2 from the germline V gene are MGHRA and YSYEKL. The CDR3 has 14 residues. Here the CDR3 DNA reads TGCGCCAGCAGCCAAGAACGGGGAGCAGATACGCAGTATTTT. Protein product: CASSQERGADTQYF.

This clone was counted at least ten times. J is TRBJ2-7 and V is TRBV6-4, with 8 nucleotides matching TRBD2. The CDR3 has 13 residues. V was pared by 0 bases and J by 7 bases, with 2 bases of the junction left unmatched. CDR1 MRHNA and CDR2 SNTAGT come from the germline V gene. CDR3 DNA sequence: TGTGCCAGCAGTGACTCCGCTAGCGGGGAGCAGTACTTC. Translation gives CASSDSASGEQYF.

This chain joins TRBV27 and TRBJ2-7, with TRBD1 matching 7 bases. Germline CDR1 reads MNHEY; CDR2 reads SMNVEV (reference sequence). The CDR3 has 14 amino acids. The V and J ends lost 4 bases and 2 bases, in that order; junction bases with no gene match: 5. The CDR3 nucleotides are TGTGCCAGCAGTTCGCGACAGGGTGCCTACGAGCAGTACTTC. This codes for CASSSRQGAYEQYF.

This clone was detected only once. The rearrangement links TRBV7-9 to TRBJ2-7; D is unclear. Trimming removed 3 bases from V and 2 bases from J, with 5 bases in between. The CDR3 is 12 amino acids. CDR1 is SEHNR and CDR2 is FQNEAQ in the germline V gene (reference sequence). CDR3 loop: CASSFEAYEQYF. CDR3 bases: TGTGCCAGCAGCTTTGAGGCCTACGAGCAGTACTTC.

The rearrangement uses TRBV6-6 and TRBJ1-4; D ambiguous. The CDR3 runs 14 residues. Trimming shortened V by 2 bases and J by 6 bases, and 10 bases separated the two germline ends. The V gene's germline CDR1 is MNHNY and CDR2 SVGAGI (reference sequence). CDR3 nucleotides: TGTGCCAGCAGTTACGGTGGCAACGATGAAAAACTGTTTTTT. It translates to CASSYGGNDEKLFF.

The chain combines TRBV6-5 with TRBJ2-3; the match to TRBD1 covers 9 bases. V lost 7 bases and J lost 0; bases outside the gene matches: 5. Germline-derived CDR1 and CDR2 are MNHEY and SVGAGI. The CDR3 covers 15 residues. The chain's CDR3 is CASTGTGPSTDTQYF. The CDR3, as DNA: TGTGCCAGCACCGGGACAGGGCCTAGCACAGATACGCAGTATTTT.